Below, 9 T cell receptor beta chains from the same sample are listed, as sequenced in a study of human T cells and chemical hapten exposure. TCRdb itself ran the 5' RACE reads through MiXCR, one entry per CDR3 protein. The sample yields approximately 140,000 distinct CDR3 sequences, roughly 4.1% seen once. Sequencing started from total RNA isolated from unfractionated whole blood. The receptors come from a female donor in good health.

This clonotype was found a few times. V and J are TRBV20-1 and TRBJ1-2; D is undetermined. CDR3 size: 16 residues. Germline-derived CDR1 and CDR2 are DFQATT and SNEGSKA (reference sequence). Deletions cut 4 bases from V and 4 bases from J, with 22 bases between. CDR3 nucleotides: TGCAGTGCTAAACCGGGTTTTTGGGAGCTCCGCTATGGCTACACCTTC. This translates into CSAKPGFWELRYGYTF.

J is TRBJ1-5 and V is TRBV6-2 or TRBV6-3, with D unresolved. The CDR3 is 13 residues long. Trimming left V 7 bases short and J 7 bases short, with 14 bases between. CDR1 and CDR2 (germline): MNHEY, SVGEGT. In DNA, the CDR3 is TGTGCCAGCACTTTCCGTCGGGAGCAGCCCCAGCATTTT. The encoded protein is CASTFRREQPQHF.

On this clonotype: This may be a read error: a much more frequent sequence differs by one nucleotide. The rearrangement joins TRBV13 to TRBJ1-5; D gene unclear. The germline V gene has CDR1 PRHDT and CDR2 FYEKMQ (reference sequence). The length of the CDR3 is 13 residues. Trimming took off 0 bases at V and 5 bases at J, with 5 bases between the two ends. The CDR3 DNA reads TGTGCCAGCAGCTTAGGAGGGTATCAGCCCCAGCATTTT. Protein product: CASSLGGYQPQHF.

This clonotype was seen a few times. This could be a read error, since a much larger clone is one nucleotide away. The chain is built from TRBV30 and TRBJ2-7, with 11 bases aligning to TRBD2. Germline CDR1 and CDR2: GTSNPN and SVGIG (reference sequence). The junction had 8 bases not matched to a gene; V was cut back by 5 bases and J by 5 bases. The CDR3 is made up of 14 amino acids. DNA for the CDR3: TGTGCCTGGGATAAAGGGACTAGCGGAGACGAGCAGTACTTC. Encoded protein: CAWDKGTSGDEQYF.

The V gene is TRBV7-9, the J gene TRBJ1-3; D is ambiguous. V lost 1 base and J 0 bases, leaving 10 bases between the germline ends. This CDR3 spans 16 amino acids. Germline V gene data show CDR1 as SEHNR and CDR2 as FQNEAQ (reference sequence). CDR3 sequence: CASSLDAVYSGNTIYF. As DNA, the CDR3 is TGTGCCAGCAGCTTAGATGCGGTATACTCTGGAAACACCATATATTTT.

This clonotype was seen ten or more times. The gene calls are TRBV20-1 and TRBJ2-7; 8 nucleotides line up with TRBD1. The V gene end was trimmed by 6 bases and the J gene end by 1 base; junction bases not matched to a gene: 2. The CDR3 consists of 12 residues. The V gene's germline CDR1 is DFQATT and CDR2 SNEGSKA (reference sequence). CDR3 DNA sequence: TGCAGTGCAGGGACAGGATCCTACGAGCAGTACTTC. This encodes CSAGTGSYEQYF.

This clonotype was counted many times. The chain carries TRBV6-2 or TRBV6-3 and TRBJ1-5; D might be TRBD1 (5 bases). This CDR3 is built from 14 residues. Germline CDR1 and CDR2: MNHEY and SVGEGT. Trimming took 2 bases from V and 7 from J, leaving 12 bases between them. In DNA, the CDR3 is TGTGCCAGCAGTTACCCTTCAGGGTTGCAGCCCCAGCATTTT. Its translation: CASSYPSGLQPQHF.

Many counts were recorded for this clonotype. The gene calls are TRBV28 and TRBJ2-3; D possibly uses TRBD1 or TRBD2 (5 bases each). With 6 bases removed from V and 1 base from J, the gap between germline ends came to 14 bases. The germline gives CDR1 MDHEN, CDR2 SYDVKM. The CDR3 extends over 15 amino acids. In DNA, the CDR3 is TGTGCCAGCAGAAGGGACGGTTGGGGCACAGATACGCAGTATTTT. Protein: CASRRDGWGTDTQYF.

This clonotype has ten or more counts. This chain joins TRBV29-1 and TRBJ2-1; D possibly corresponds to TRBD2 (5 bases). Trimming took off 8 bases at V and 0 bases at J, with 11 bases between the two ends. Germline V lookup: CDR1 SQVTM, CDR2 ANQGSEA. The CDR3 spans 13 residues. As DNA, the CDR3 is TGCAGCACGGGCGGGCTCTCCTACAATGAGCAGTTCTTC. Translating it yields CSTGGLSYNEQFF.